Sequencing of this T cell receptor (beta chain) was carried out in a study of glioma-infiltrating T cells after dendritic cell vaccination. Study outcomes and limitations: Survival was not directly related to TCR clonality in these patients.

Points on this clone: As yet, its antigen is unknown.

The immunoSEQ assay amplified TCRB CDR3 from up to roughly 2 ug DNA. The protocol was immunoSEQ multiplex PCR, while the TCRdb copy is restricted to in-frame clones and leaves out a portion. The sample shows fewer than 85,000 clones, 81% of them seen only once. Before vaccination, two weeks after the third vaccination, and at progression, PBMC were collected. The TCR comes from a human donor with glioblastoma. The sample in question was blood, obtained before dendritic cell vaccination.

In DNA form, the CDR3 reads TGTGCCAGCAGCTCTGACAGGGAGTACGGCTACACCTTC. This sequence encodes CASSSDREYGYTF. The chain carries TRBV5-4 and TRBJ1-2; 7 nucleotides line up with TRBD1. V was clipped by 3 bases and J by 8 bases; unmatched bases: 7. Per the germline V gene, CDR1 is SGHNT and CDR2 is YYREEE (reference sequence). The CDR3 is made up of 13 amino acids.